This T cell receptor (beta chain) was profiled in a study of Ad26.COV2.S vaccination and SARS-CoV-2 variants. Treatment of the sample: roughly 19 received Ad26.COV2.S at low or high dose, single or two shots; about five received placebo; per-sample allocation not given. Sampling was done on day 63 after the first vaccine or placebo injection. Within Boston, the person who donated was an adult of 18-55 years. CDR1 is SEHNR and CDR2 is FQNEAQ in the germline V gene (reference sequence). Trimming removed 8 bases from V and 1 base from J, with 8 bases in between. The CDR3 is 12 amino acids. Clones were read by immunoSEQ multiplex PCR, and TCRdb kept only the in-frame ones, dropping some. The sample lists fewer than 900,000 clones; around 92% were seen once.

This receptor was obtained from a person aged 18-65 years who received the Ad26.COV2.S COVID-19 vaccine or a placebo. The J gene is TRBJ1-1, the V gene TRBV7-9, with D uncertain. The input for sequencing was peripheral blood, taken in a trial of Ad26.COV2.S vaccine versus placebo. CDR3 protein: CASVWGNTEAFF. CDR3 DNA sequence: TGTGCCAGCGTGTGGGGGAACACTGAAGCTTTCTTT.